The 7 T cell receptor beta chains reported below all come from one sample, sequenced in a study of T cell responses to AZD1222 COVID-19 vaccine. The protocol was immunoSEQ multiplex PCR, while the TCRdb copy is restricted to in-frame clones and leaves out a portion. The table lists some 150,000 clones, over 90% of them singletons. This material consisted of peripheral blood, taken on day 0 of MenACWY control vaccination. The receptors stem from an adult in good health.

The chain carries TRBV11-2 and TRBJ1-2; D unclear. The CDR3 loop spans 14 amino acids. Germline CDR1 and CDR2: SGHAT and FQNNGV. V was cut by 2 bases and J by 1 base, with 8 bases left in between. The CDR3 nucleotides are TGTGCCAGCAGCTTATTCCGAAGTAACTATGGCTACACCTTC. Its protein product is CASSLFRSNYGYTF.

The rearrangement joins TRBV12-5 to TRBJ2-1, with 10 bases matching TRBD2. Germline CDR1 reads LGHNT; CDR2 reads FRNRAP. V was clipped by 1 base and J by 6 bases; unmatched bases: 9. The CDR3 has 17 residues. CDR3 residues: CASGLASSGSLANEQFF. Here the CDR3 DNA reads TGTGCTAGTGGTTTGGCCTCTAGCGGGAGCCTAGCCAATGAGCAGTTCTTC.

V and J are TRBV7-2 and TRBJ1-1; D uncertain. The CDR3 is 15 amino acids. Germline V gives CDR1 SGHTA, CDR2 FQGNSA. V lost 2 bases and J 0 bases, leaving 10 bases between the germline ends. DNA of the CDR3: TGTGCCAGCAGCTTAAGGCGGACGGTGAACACTGAAGCTTTCTTT. Its translation is CASSLRRTVNTEAFF.

This rearrangement joins TRBV2 to TRBJ1-1, with 8 positions matching TRBD1. V gave up 4 bases and J gave up 5 bases; unmatched junction bases: 12. Germline V gene lookup returns CDR1 SNHLY and CDR2 FYNNEI. The CDR3 length is 16 residues. The CDR3: CASSGRQGPGGTEAFF. In DNA form, the CDR3 reads TGTGCCAGCAGTGGACGACAGGGGCCAGGAGGGACTGAAGCTTTCTTT.

The genes are TRBV6-1 and TRBJ1-2, with D uncertain. Trimming pared 1 base from V and 7 bases from J, leaving 10 bases between. Looked up from germline, CDR1 is MNHNS and CDR2 is SASEGT. The CDR3 totals 13 residues. This CDR3 reads CASSEGAGFGYTF. As DNA, the CDR3 is TGTGCCAGCAGTGAAGGAGCCGGATTTGGCTACACCTTC.

This chain links TRBV28 with TRBJ2-1; 7 positions match TRBD2. Germline CDR1 reads MDHEN; CDR2 reads SYDVKM. V was clipped by 6 bases and J by 5 bases; unmatched bases: 10. The CDR3 totals 15 residues. The CDR3 bases are TGTGCCAGCAGCACGACTCCGGGACTAAACAATGAGCAGTTCTTC. This encodes CASSTTPGLNNEQFF.

V is TRBV4-3 and J is TRBJ2-7; 9 nucleotides agree with TRBD1. The V and J ends lost 0 bases and 4 bases, in that order; junction bases with no gene match: 7. The germline V gene encodes CDR1 LGHNA and CDR2 YSLEER. There are 16 residues in the CDR3. In DNA form, the CDR3 reads TGCGCCAGCAGCCAAGATCGAAGGACAGGGGCTTACGAGCAGTACTTC. Its translation: CASSQDRRTGAYEQYF.